A selection of T cell receptor beta chains follows, all from one sample in a study. Each CDR3 protein gets one entry after TCRdb re-called the 5' RACE reads with MiXCR. The sample records about 7,200 distinct CDR3 sequences, 35% to 45% being singletons. The sequencing sample was made of memory CD4+ T cells sorted from blood. These receptor sequences come from a female donor with breast cancer. Each CDR3 is given with its conserved first and last residue. Each record gives: CDR3 protein, CDR3 DNA, CDR3 length, J gene, D gene, V gene, clone size. D genes are given only for firm matches. The size of a clone is reported for some rows only, either as once, few or many, or as a class for expanded clones.

CDR3aa: CASSQPGRGSAKNIQYF
CDR3nt: TGCGCCAGCAGCCAACCGGGGAGGGGCTCGGCCAAAAACATTCAGTACTTC
len: 17
j_gene: TRBJ2-4
d_gene: TRBD2
v_gene: TRBV4-1
abundance: -

CDR3aa: CASRPTTGVYGYTF
CDR3nt: TGTGCCAGCAGACCTACTACAGGGGTCTATGGCTACACCTTC
len: 14
j_gene: TRBJ1-2
d_gene: TRBD1
v_gene: TRBV12-3/TRBV12-4
abundance: -

CDR3aa: CASSFTQGARGTQYF
CDR3nt: TGTGCCAGCAGTTTCACGCAGGGGGCGCGGGGGACCCAGTACTTC
len: 15
j_gene: TRBJ2-5
d_gene: TRBD1
v_gene: TRBV28
abundance: -

CDR3aa: CASSFRGQINIQYF
CDR3nt: TGTGCCAGCAGTTTTAGGGGACAGATAAACATTCAGTACTTC
len: 14
j_gene: TRBJ2-4
d_gene: TRBD1
v_gene: TRBV28
abundance: -

CDR3aa: CASSAGQPTYEQYF
CDR3nt: TGTGCCAGCAGCGCTGGACAGCCTACCTACGAGCAGTACTTC
len: 14
j_gene: TRBJ2-7
d_gene: -
v_gene: TRBV5-4
abundance: medium-sized

CDR3aa: CASSNDRESEAFF
CDR3nt: TGTGCCAGCAGCAACGACAGGGAAAGTGAAGCTTTCTTT
len: 13
j_gene: TRBJ1-1
d_gene: TRBD1
v_gene: TRBV7-3
abundance: -

CDR3aa: CASSLLDMGGELCF
CDR3nt: TGTGCCAGCAGCTTACTAGATATGGGCGGGGAGCTGTGTTTT
len: 14
j_gene: TRBJ2-2
d_gene: -
v_gene: TRBV7-2
abundance: -

CDR3aa: CASSLTRPQANNQPQHF
CDR3nt: TGTGCCAGCAGTTTGACCAGGCCCCAAGCCAATAATCAGCCCCAGCATTTT
len: 17
j_gene: TRBJ1-5
d_gene: -
v_gene: TRBV12-3/TRBV12-4
abundance: -

CDR3aa: CASSRNSGGPDTQYF
CDR3nt: TGTGCCAGCAGTCGAAATAGCGGGGGGCCCGATACGCAGTATTTT
len: 15
j_gene: TRBJ2-3
d_gene: TRBD2
v_gene: TRBV6-6
abundance: -

CDR3aa: CAISGAGQGAPEAFF
CDR3nt: TGTGCCATCAGTGGAGCGGGACAGGGGGCGCCTGAAGCTTTCTTT
len: 15
j_gene: TRBJ1-1
d_gene: TRBD1
v_gene: TRBV10-3
abundance: -

CDR3aa: CASSSTASGRFHETQYF
CDR3nt: TGTGCTAGCAGCTCAACCGCTAGCGGGCGATTTCATGAGACCCAGTACTTC
len: 17
j_gene: TRBJ2-5
d_gene: TRBD2
v_gene: TRBV7-7
abundance: -

CDR3aa: CASSSDRVSGNTIYF
CDR3nt: TGTGCCAGCAGCTCCGACAGGGTCTCTGGAAACACCATATATTTT
len: 15
j_gene: TRBJ1-3
d_gene: TRBD1
v_gene: TRBV7-9
abundance: few

CDR3aa: CASSLTGTSGRGQYF
CDR3nt: TGTGCCAGCAGCTTAACCGGGACTAGCGGGAGGGGGCAGTATTTT
len: 15
j_gene: TRBJ2-3
d_gene: TRBD2
v_gene: TRBV7-9
abundance: few

CDR3aa: CASKAGTGRNSPLHF
CDR3nt: TGTGCCAGCAAAGCAGGGACAGGGCGCAATTCACCCCTCCACTTT
len: 15
j_gene: TRBJ1-6
d_gene: TRBD1
v_gene: TRBV5-4
abundance: few

CDR3aa: CSASTGGQETQYF
CDR3nt: TGCAGTGCTTCCACAGGGGGCCAAGAGACCCAGTACTTC
len: 13
j_gene: TRBJ2-5
d_gene: TRBD1
v_gene: TRBV20-1
abundance: -

CDR3aa: CASSLSSGYEQYF
CDR3nt: TGCGCCAGCAGCCTGTCGTCTGGCTACGAGCAGTACTTC
len: 13
j_gene: TRBJ2-7
d_gene: -
v_gene: TRBV4-1
abundance: few

CDR3aa: CASSYGLAGDTQYF
CDR3nt: TGTGCCAGCAGCTACGGACTAGCGGGAGATACGCAGTATTTT
len: 14
j_gene: TRBJ2-3
d_gene: TRBD2
v_gene: TRBV7-2
abundance: few

CDR3aa: CASGQGGTQYF
CDR3nt: TGTGCCAGCGGACAGGGCGGGACCCAGTACTTC
len: 11
j_gene: TRBJ2-5
d_gene: TRBD1
v_gene: TRBV9
abundance: few

CDR3aa: CSARAPRGQNTEAFF
CDR3nt: TGCAGTGCTAGAGCCCCCAGGGGCCAGAACACTGAAGCTTTCTTT
len: 15
j_gene: TRBJ1-1
d_gene: -
v_gene: TRBV20-1
abundance: -

CDR3aa: CASSYSGGNQPQQF
CDR3nt: TGTGCCAGCAGTTACTCTGGCGGGAATCAGCCCCAGCAATTT
len: 14
j_gene: TRBJ1-5
d_gene: -
v_gene: TRBV6-2/TRBV6-3
abundance: -

CDR3aa: CASRLGANSPLHF
CDR3nt: TGTGCCAGCAGGTTGGGGGCCAATTCACCCCTCCACTTT
len: 13
j_gene: TRBJ1-6
d_gene: -
v_gene: TRBV12-3/TRBV12-4
abundance: medium-sized

CDR3aa: CASSLNNEQFF
CDR3nt: TGTGCCAGCAGTCTCAACAATGAGCAGTTCTTC
len: 11
j_gene: TRBJ2-1
d_gene: -
v_gene: TRBV12-3/TRBV12-4
abundance: -

CDR3aa: CASSQETGPRATEAFF
CDR3nt: TGTGCCAGCAGCCAAGAGACAGGCCCGAGAGCCACTGAAGCTTTCTTT
len: 16
j_gene: TRBJ1-1
d_gene: -
v_gene: TRBV3-1
abundance: medium-sized

CDR3aa: CASMDRFGEQFF
CDR3nt: TGTGCCTCGATGGACAGGTTTGGTGAGCAGTTCTTC
len: 12
j_gene: TRBJ2-1
d_gene: TRBD1
v_gene: TRBV10-3
abundance: -

CDR3aa: CASSLTSQLTYEQYF
CDR3nt: TGCGCCAGCAGCTTGACGTCACAGCTTACTTACGAGCAGTACTTC
len: 15
j_gene: TRBJ2-7
d_gene: -
v_gene: TRBV5-1
abundance: -

CDR3aa: CASSQFRSGGGRISGANVLTF
CDR3nt: TGTGCCAGCAGCCAATTCAGGTCTGGAGGGGGAAGAATCTCTGGGGCCAACGTCCTGACTTTC
len: 21
j_gene: TRBJ2-6
d_gene: -
v_gene: TRBV3-1
abundance: -

CDR3aa: CSARDQGSFTDTQYF
CDR3nt: TGCAGTGCTAGAGATCAGGGTAGCTTCACAGATACGCAGTATTTT
len: 15
j_gene: TRBJ2-3
d_gene: -
v_gene: TRBV20-1
abundance: -

CDR3aa: CASSEARDRIHEQYF
CDR3nt: TGTGCCAGCAGTGAAGCCCGGGACAGGATCCACGAGCAGTACTTC
len: 15
j_gene: TRBJ2-7
d_gene: TRBD1
v_gene: TRBV2
abundance: -

CDR3aa: CASSWSYDEQFF
CDR3nt: TGTGCCAGCAGTTGGAGTTATGATGAGCAGTTCTTC
len: 12
j_gene: TRBJ2-1
d_gene: -
v_gene: TRBV6-2/TRBV6-3
abundance: medium-sized

CDR3aa: CASSPGQYSPLHF
CDR3nt: TGTGCCAGCTCACCGGGACAGTATTCACCCCTCCACTTT
len: 13
j_gene: TRBJ1-6
d_gene: TRBD1
v_gene: TRBV18
abundance: few

CDR3aa: CASSAHMNTEAFF
CDR3nt: TGTGCCAGCAGCGCCCATATGAACACTGAAGCTTTCTTT
len: 13
j_gene: TRBJ1-1
d_gene: -
v_gene: TRBV6-6
abundance: few

CDR3aa: CSAVLAGQETQYF
CDR3nt: TGCAGTGCCGTCCTGGCGGGCCAAGAGACCCAGTACTTC
len: 13
j_gene: TRBJ2-5
d_gene: -
v_gene: TRBV20-1
abundance: medium-sized

CDR3aa: CASSFSSGNTISF
CDR3nt: TGTGCCAGCAGCTTTTCGTCTGGAAACACCATATCTTTT
len: 13
j_gene: TRBJ1-3
d_gene: -
v_gene: TRBV11-2
abundance: few

CDR3aa: CASSSRLADLQTQYF
CDR3nt: TGTGCCAGCAGTTCCCGACTAGCGGACCTTCAGACCCAGTACTTC
len: 15
j_gene: TRBJ2-5
d_gene: TRBD2
v_gene: TRBV12-3/TRBV12-4
abundance: -

CDR3aa: CASSLDPGVGNEQFF
CDR3nt: TGTGCCAGCAGCTTAGACCCGGGAGTGGGGAATGAGCAGTTCTTC
len: 15
j_gene: TRBJ2-1
d_gene: -
v_gene: TRBV7-2
abundance: few

CDR3aa: CASSQYEAGDTYGYTF
CDR3nt: TGTGCCAGCAGCCAATACGAAGCGGGGGACACCTATGGCTACACCTTC
len: 16
j_gene: TRBJ1-2
d_gene: -
v_gene: TRBV3-1
abundance: few

CDR3aa: CSVSGQGFGYTF
CDR3nt: TGCAGCGTCTCGGGACAGGGATTTGGCTACACCTTC
len: 12
j_gene: TRBJ1-2
d_gene: TRBD1
v_gene: TRBV29-1
abundance: medium-sized

CDR3aa: CSARIGGLYNEQFF
CDR3nt: TGCAGTGCTAGAATCGGGGGGCTCTACAATGAGCAGTTCTTC
len: 14
j_gene: TRBJ2-1
d_gene: -
v_gene: TRBV20-1
abundance: -

CDR3aa: CSASHRGNYGYTF
CDR3nt: TGCAGTGCGTCCCACAGGGGAAACTATGGCTACACCTTC
len: 13
j_gene: TRBJ1-2
d_gene: TRBD1
v_gene: TRBV20-1
abundance: -

CDR3aa: CASSPTRQETQYF
CDR3nt: TGTGCCAGCAGCCCCACACGGCAAGAGACCCAGTACTTC
len: 13
j_gene: TRBJ2-5
d_gene: -
v_gene: TRBV16
abundance: medium-sized

CDR3aa: CASSYSTGTDTQYF
CDR3nt: TGTGCCAGCAGTTACTCGACCGGCACAGATACGCAGTATTTT
len: 14
j_gene: TRBJ2-3
d_gene: -
v_gene: TRBV6-2/TRBV6-3
abundance: -

CDR3aa: CASSPASGTSTDTQYF
CDR3nt: TGTGCCAGCTCACCGGCTAGCGGGACTAGCACAGATACGCAGTATTTT
len: 16
j_gene: TRBJ2-3
d_gene: TRBD2
v_gene: TRBV18
abundance: -

CDR3aa: CASSLYRGEQSF
CDR3nt: TGTGCCAGCAGCCTCTACAGGGGTGAGCAGTCCTTC
len: 12
j_gene: TRBJ2-1
d_gene: TRBD1
v_gene: TRBV7-2
abundance: -

CDR3aa: CATQDPAGDGYTF
CDR3nt: TGTGCCACACAAGACCCCGCAGGGGATGGCTACACCTTC
len: 13
j_gene: TRBJ1-2
d_gene: -
v_gene: TRBV10-3
abundance: -

CDR3aa: CASSEANLAGGYNEQFF
CDR3nt: TGCGCCAGCAGTGAGGCAAACCTAGCGGGAGGCTACAATGAGCAGTTCTTC
len: 17
j_gene: TRBJ2-1
d_gene: TRBD2
v_gene: TRBV10-2
abundance: -

CDR3aa: CASSLRREGARSGAFF
CDR3nt: TGTGCCAGCAGCCTGAGGAGGGAGGGGGCGCGGTCCGGAGCTTTCTTT
len: 16
j_gene: TRBJ1-1
d_gene: TRBD1
v_gene: TRBV7-8
abundance: -

CDR3aa: CSAGTDTYQETQYF
CDR3nt: TGCAGCGCTGGGACGGATACGTACCAAGAGACCCAGTACTTC
len: 14
j_gene: TRBJ2-5
d_gene: -
v_gene: TRBV29-1
abundance: few

CDR3aa: CASSPPTVLAGGYTF
CDR3nt: TGTGCCAGCAGTCCTCCGACAGTCTTGGCGGGTGGCTACACCTTC
len: 15
j_gene: TRBJ1-2
d_gene: -
v_gene: TRBV6-2/TRBV6-3
abundance: -

CDR3aa: CASSENSGGKGTQYF
CDR3nt: TGCGCCAGCAGTGAAAATAGCGGGGGGAAAGGTACGCAGTATTTT
len: 15
j_gene: TRBJ2-3
d_gene: TRBD2
v_gene: TRBV10-1
abundance: few

CDR3aa: CSAAGGHEQFF
CDR3nt: TGCAGTGCGGCGGGGGGCCATGAGCAGTTCTTC
len: 11
j_gene: TRBJ2-1
d_gene: TRBD2
v_gene: TRBV20-1
abundance: medium-sized

CDR3aa: CATISGGQANEQFF
CDR3nt: TGTGCCACCATTTCAGGAGGACAGGCCAATGAGCAGTTCTTC
len: 14
j_gene: TRBJ2-1
d_gene: TRBD1
v_gene: TRBV24-1
abundance: -

CDR3aa: CAWSVKGYQPQHF
CDR3nt: TGTGCCTGGAGTGTAAAGGGCTATCAGCCCCAGCATTTT
len: 13
j_gene: TRBJ1-5
d_gene: -
v_gene: TRBV30
abundance: few

CDR3aa: CASSLLAGMNTEAFF
CDR3nt: TGTGCCAGCAGTTTATTGGCGGGCATGAACACTGAAGCTTTCTTT
len: 15
j_gene: TRBJ1-1
d_gene: -
v_gene: TRBV28
abundance: -

CDR3aa: CASSPGTTGEQYF
CDR3nt: TGTGCCAGCTCACCAGGGACGACGGGGGAGCAGTACTTC
len: 13
j_gene: TRBJ2-7
d_gene: -
v_gene: TRBV18
abundance: -